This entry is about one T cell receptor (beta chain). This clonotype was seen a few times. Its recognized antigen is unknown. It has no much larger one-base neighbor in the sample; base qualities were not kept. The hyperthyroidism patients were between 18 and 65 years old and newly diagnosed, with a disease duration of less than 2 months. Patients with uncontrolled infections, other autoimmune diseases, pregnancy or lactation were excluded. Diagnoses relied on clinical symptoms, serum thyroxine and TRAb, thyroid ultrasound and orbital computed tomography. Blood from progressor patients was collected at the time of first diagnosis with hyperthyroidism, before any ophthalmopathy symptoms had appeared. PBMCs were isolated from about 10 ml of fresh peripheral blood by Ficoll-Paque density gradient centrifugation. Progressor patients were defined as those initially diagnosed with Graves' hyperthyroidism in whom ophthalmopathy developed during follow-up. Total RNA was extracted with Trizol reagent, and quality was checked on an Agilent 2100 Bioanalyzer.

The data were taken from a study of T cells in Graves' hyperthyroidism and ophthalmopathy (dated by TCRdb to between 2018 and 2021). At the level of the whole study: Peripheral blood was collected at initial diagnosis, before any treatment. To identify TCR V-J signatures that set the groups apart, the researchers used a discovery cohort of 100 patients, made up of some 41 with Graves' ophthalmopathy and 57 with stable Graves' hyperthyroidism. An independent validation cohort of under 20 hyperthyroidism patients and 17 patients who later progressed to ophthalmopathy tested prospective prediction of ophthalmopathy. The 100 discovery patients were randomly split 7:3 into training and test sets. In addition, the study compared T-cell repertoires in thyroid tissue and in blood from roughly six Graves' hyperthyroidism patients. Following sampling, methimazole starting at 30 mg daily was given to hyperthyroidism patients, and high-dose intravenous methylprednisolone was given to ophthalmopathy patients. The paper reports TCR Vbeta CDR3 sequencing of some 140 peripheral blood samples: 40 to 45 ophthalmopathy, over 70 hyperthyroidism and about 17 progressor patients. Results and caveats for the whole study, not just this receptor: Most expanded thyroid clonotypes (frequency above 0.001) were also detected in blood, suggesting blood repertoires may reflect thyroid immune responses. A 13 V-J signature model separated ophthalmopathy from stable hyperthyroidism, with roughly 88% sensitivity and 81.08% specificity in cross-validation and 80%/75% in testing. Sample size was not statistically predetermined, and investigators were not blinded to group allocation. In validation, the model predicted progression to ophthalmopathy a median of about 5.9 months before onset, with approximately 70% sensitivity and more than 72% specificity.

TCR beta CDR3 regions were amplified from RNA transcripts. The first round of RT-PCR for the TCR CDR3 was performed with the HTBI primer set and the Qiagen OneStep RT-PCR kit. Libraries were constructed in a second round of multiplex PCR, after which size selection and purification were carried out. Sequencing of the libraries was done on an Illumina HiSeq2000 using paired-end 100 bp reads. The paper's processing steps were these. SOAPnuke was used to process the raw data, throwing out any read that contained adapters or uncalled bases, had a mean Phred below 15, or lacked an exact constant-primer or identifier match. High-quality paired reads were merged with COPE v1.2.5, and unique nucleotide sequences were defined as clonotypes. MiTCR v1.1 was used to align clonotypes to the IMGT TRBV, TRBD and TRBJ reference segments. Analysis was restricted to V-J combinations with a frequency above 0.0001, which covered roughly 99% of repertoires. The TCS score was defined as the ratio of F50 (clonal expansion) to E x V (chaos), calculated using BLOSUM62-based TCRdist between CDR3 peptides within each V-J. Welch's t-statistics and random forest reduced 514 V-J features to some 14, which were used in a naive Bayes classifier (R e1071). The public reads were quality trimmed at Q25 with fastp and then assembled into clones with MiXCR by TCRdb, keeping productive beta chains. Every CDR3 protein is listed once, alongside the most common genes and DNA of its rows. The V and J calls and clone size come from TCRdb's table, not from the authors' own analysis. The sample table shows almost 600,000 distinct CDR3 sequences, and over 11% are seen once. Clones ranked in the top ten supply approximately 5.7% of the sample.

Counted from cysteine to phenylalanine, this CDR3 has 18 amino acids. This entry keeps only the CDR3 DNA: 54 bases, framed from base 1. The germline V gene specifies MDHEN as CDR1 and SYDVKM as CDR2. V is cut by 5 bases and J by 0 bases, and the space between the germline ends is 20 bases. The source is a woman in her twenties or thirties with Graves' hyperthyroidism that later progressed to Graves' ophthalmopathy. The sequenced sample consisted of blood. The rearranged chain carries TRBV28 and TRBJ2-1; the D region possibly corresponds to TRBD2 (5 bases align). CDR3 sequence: CASSPYIGETSSYNEQFF. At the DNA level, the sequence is TGTGCCAGCAGTCCCTATATCGGGGAGACAAGCTCCTACAATGAGCAGTTCTTC.